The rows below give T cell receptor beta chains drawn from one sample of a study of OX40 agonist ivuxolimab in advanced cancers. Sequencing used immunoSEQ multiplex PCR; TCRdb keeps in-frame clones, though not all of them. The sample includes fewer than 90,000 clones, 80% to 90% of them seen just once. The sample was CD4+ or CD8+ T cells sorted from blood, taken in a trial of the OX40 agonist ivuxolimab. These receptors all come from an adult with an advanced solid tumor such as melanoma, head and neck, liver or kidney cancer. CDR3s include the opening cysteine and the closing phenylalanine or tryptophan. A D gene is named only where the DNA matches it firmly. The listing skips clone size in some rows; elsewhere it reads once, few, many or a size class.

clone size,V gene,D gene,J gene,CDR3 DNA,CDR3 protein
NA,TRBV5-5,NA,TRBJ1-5,TGTGCCAGCAGTCTAGGGGCAGGGCGGAATCAGCCCCAGCATTTT,CASSLGAGRNQPQHF
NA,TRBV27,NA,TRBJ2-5,TGTGCCAGCAGGGACGGGGGCGAAGAGACCCAGTACTTC,CASRDGGEETQYF
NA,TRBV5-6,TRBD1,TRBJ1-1,TGTGCCAGCAGCGCCCAAGGACAGGGGCACACTGAAGCTTTCTTT,CASSAQGQGHTEAFF
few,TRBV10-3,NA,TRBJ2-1,TGTGCCATCAGTGATATTCTGGGGAGAAGCTCCTACAATGAGCAGTTCTTC,CAISDILGRSSYNEQFF
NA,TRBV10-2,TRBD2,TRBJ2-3,TGCGCCAGCAGTTTCGAGTTAGCGGGCGGGAGCACAGATACGCAGTATTTT,CASSFELAGGSTDTQYF
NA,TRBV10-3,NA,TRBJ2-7,TGTGCCATCAGTGATGCGGAATTCTACGAGCAGTACTTC,CAISDAEFYEQYF
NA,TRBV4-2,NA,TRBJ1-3,TGTGCCAGCAGCCAAGTGTGGGGGGATACAGGAAACACCATATATTTT,CASSQVWGDTGNTIYF
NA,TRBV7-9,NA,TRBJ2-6,TGTGCCAGCAGCTTGAAGGGCAGGGCCACTTTCTCTGGGGCCAACGTCCTGACTTTC,CASSLKGRATFSGANVLTF
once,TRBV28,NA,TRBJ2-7,TGTGCCAACCAGAGGACGGGAACCTACGAGCAGTACTTC,CANQRTGTYEQYF
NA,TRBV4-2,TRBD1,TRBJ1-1,TGTGCCAGCAGCCAACCAGGGGGGAGGAACACTGAAGCTTTCTTT,CASSQPGGRNTEAFF
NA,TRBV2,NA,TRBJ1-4,TGTCTCAGGGCCGCCCGCAGGGGCGAAAAACTGTTTTTT,CLRAARRGEKLFF
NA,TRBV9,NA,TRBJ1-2,TGTGCCAGCAGCGTAGCCCCCAGGGATCCAGGCTACACCTTC,CASSVAPRDPGYTF
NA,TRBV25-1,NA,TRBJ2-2,TGTGCCAGCAGTGTACACAGGAACACCGGGGAGCTGTTTTTT,CASSVHRNTGELFF
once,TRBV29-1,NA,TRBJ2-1,TGCAGCGTTGGGCAGGGGCTCAATGAGCAGTTCTTC,CSVGQGLNEQFF
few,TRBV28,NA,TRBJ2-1,TGTGCCAGCAGCCCCGGGACACACTACAATGAGCAGTTCTTC,CASSPGTHYNEQFF
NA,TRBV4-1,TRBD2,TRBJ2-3,TGCGCCAGCAGCCAAGATAGCGGGAGGCCAGATACGCAGTATTTT,CASSQDSGRPDTQYF
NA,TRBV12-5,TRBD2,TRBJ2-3,TGTGCTAGTGGTGGCCCGGGGGGGGATACGCAGTATTTT,CASGGPGGDTQYF
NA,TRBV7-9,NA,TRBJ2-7,TGTGCCAGCAGCCCCCAGTACGGCATCGGGTACGAGCAGTACTTC,CASSPQYGIGYEQYF
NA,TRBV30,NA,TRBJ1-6,TGTGCCTGGAGTGTGGTCTATAATTCACCCCTCCACTTT,CAWSVVYNSPLHF
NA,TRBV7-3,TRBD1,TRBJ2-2,TGTGCCAGCAGCGACAGGGCTAACGGGGAGCTGTTTTTT,CASSDRANGELFF
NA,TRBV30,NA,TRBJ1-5,TGTGCCTGGAGTCGGTGGGGAAATCAGCCCCAGCATTTT,CAWSRWGNQPQHF
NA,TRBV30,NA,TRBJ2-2,TGTGCCTGGAGTGTACGATGGACCACCGGGGAGCTGTTTTTT,CAWSVRWTTGELFF
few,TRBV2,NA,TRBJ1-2,TGTGCCAGCAGGAGTGAGGGGACCTATGGCTACACCTTC,CASRSEGTYGYTF
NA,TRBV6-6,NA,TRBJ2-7,TGTGCCAGCAGGTACCAGGGGTCCTACGAGCAGTACTTC,CASRYQGSYEQYF
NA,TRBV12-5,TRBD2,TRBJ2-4,TGTGCTAGTGGTTTGGTACGAGGCGGAACCAGGCGGGGGAACATTCAGTACTTC,CASGLVRGGTRRGNIQYF
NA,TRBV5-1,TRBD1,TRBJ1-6,TGCGCCAGCAGCCCGACAGGGGGGACCTCCTATAATTCACCCCTCCACTTT,CASSPTGGTSYNSPLHF